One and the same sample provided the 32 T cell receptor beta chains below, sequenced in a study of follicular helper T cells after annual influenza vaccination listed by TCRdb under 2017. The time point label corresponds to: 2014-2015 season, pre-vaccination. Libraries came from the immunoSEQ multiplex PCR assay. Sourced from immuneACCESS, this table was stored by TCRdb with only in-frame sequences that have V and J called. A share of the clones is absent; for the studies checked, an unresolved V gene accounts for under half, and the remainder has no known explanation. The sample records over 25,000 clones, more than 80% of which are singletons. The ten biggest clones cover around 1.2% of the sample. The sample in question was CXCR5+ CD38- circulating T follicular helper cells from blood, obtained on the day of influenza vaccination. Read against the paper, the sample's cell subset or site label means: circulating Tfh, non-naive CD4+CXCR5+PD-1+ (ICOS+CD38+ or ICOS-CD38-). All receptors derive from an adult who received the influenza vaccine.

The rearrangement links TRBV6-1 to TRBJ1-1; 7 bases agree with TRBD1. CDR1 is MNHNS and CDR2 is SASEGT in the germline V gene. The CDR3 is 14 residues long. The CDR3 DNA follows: TGTACTACTTACAGGGGCAATTGGGACACTGAAGCTTTCTTT. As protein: CTTYRGNWDTEAFF.

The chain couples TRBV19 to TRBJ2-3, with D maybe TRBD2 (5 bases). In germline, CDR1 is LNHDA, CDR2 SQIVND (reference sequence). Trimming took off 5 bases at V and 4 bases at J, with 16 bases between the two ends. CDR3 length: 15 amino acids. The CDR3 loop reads CASSWGEPRADTQYF. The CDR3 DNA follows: TGTGCCAGTAGTTGGGGAGAGCCACGAGCAGATACGCAGTATTTT.

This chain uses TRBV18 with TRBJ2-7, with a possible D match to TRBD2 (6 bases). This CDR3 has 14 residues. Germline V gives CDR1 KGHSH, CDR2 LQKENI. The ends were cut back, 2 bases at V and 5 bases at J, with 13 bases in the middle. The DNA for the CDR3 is TGTGCCAGCTCACCAAACCCTGGAGGGGACGAGCAGTACTTC. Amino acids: CASSPNPGGDEQYF.

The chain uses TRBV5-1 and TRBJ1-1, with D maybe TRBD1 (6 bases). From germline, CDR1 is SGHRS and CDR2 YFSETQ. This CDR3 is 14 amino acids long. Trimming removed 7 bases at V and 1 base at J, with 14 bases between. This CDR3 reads CASCPGDANTEAFF. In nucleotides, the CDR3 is TGCGCCAGCTGTCCAGGGGACGCGAACACTGAAGCTTTCTTT. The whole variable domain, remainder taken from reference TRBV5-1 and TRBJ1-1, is KAGVTQTPRYLIKTRGQQVTLSCSPISGHRSVSWYQQTPGQGLQFLFEYFSETQRNKGNFPGRFSGRQFSNSRSEMNVSTLELGDSALYLCASCPGDANTEAFFGQGTRLTVV.

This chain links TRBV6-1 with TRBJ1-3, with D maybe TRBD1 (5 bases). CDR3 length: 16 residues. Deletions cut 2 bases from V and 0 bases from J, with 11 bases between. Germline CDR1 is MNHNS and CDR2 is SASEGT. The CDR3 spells CASSELYRPSGNTIYF. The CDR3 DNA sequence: TGTGCCAGCAGTGAATTGTACAGGCCCTCTGGAAACACCATATATTTT.

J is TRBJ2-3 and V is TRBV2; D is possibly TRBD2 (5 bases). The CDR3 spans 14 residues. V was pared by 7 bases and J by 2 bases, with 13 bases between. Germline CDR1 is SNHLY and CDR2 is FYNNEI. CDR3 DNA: TGTGCCAGCATTTTTGGGAGCCTCACAGATACGCAGTATTTT. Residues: CASIFGSLTDTQYF.

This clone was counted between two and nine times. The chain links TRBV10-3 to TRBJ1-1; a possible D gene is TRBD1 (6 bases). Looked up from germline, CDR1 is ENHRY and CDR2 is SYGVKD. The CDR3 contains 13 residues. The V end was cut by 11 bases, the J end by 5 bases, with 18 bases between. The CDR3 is CASNRDVGTEAFF. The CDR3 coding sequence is TGTGCCTCCAACAGGGATGTTGGAACTGAAGCTTTCTTT.

CDR3 residues: CASSSMTSGRAGEQFF. The CDR3 DNA reads as TGTGCCAGCAGTTCCATGACTAGCGGGAGAGCAGGTGAGCAGTTCTTC. This sequence joins TRBV28 and TRBJ2-1, with TRBD2 identical over 12 bases. Germline V gene sequence: CDR1 MDHEN, CDR2 SYDVKM. V dropped 4 bases and J dropped 9; count of bases not matched to a gene: 10. This CDR3 is 16 amino acids long.

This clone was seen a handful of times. The CDR3 region is CAISPGTGGYNEQFF. DNA of the CDR3: TGTGCCATCAGCCCCGGGACAGGGGGCTACAATGAGCAGTTCTTC. The rearrangement links TRBV10-3 to TRBJ2-1; TRBD1 matches at 11 bases. The CDR3 extends over 15 amino acids. The germline gives CDR1 ENHRY, CDR2 SYGVKD. The ends lost 6 bases at V and 3 bases at J; junction bases unmatched: 4.

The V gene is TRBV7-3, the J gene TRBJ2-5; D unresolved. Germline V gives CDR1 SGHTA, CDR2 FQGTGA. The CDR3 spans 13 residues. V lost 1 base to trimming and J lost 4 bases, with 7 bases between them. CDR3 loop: CASSLITGETQYF. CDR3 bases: TGTGCCAGCAGCTTAATTACGGGAGAGACCCAGTACTTC.

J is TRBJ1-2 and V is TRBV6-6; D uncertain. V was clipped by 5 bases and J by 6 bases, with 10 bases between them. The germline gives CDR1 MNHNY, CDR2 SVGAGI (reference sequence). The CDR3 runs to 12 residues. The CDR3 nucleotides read TGTGCCAGCAGTCCCCGAGGAAATGGCTACACCTTC. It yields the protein CASSPRGNGYTF.

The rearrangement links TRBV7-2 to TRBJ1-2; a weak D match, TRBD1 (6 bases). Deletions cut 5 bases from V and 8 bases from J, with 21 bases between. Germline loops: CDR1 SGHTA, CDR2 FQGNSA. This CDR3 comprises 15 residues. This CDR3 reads CASSLKQGLTGGYTF. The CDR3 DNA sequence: TGTGCCAGCAGCCTTAAACAGGGCCTTACGGGGGGCTACACCTTC.

The CDR3 nucleotides are TGTGCCAGCAGCTTAGGTCGGGGGACCGGGGAGCTGTTTTTT. It is translated as CASSLGRGTGELFF. The V call is TRBV7-9, the J call TRBJ2-2; weak D call: TRBD2 (6 bases). The CDR3 runs to 14 residues. Trimming pared 1 base from V and 5 bases from J, leaving 8 bases between. Germline V gene sequence: CDR1 SEHNR, CDR2 FQNEAQ (reference sequence).

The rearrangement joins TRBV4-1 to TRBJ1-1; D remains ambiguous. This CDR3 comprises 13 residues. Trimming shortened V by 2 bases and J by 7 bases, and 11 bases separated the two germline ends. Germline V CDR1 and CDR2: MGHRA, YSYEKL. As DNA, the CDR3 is TGCGCCAGCAGCCAAACCAGGCCCCATGAAGCTTTCTTT. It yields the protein CASSQTRPHEAFF.

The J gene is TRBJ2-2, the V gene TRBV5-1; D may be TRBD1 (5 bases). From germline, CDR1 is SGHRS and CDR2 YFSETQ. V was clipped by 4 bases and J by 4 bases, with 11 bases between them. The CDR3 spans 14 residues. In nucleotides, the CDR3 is TGCGCCAGCAGCGCCGACCAGGGCACCGGGGAGCTGTTTTTT. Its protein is CASSADQGTGELFF.

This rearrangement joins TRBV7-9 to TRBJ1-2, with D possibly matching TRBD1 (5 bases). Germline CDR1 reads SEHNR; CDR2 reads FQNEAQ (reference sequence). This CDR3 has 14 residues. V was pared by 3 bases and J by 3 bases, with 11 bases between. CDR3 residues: CASSFGGGDYGYTF. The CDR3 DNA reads TGTGCCAGCAGCTTCGGGGGAGGTGACTATGGCTACACCTTC.

CDR3 in amino acids: CASSFVDRGLAGNTIYF. CDR3 in DNA: TGTGCCAGCAGCTTTGTTGACAGGGGGCTAGCTGGAAACACCATATATTTT. V usage is TRBV12-1 and J usage is TRBJ1-3; the D call in the table, TRBD1, was not verified against the DNA. TRBV12-1 is a documented pseudogene. The CDR3 contains 17 residues.

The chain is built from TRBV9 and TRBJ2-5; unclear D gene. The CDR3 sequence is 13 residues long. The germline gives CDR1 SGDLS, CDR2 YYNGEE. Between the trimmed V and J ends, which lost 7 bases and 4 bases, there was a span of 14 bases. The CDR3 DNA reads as TGTGCCAGCTATGTTTTACAGAGAGAGACCCAGTACTTC. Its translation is CASYVLQRETQYF.

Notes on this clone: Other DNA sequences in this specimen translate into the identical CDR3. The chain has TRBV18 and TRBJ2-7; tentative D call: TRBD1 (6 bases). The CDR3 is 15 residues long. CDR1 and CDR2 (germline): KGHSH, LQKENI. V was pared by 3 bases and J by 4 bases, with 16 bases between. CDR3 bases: TGTGCCAGCTCACCGGGGCAGGGGTCCCCATACGAGCAGTACTTC. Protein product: CASSPGQGSPYEQYF.

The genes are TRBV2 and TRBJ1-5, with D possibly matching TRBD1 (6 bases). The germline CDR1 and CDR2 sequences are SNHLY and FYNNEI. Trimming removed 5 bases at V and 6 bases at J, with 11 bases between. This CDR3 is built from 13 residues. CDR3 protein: CASSQGGGQPQHF. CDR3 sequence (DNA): TGTGCCAGCAGTCAGGGAGGGGGTCAGCCCCAGCATTTT. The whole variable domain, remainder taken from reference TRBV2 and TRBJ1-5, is EPEVTQTPSHQVTQMGQEVILRCVPISNHLYFYWYRQILGQKVEFLVSFYNNEISEKSEIFDDQFSVERPDGSNFTLKIRSTKLEDSAMYFCASSQGGGQPQHFGDGTRLSIL.

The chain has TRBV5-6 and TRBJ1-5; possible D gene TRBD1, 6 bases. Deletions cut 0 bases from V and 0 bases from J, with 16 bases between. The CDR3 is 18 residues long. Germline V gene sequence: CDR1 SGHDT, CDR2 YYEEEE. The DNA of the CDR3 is TGTGCCAGCAGCTTGGGGGGGTCTGGACAGTATAGCAATCAGCCCCAGCATTTT. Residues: CASSLGGSGQYSNQPQHF.

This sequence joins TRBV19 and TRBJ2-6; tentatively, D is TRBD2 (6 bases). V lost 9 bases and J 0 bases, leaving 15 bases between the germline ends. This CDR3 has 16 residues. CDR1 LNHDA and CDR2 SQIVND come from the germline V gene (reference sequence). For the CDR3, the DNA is TGTGCCAGCACCGTCGGGGACTCCTCTGGGGCCAACGTCCTGACTTTC. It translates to CASTVGDSSGANVLTF.

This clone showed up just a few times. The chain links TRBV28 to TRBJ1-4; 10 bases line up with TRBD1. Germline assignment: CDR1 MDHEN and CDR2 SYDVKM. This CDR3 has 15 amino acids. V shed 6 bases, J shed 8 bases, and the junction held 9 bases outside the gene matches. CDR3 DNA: TGTGCCAGCAGCTTACCCGCGACAGGGGGCGAAAAACTGTTTTTT. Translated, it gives CASSLPATGGEKLFF.

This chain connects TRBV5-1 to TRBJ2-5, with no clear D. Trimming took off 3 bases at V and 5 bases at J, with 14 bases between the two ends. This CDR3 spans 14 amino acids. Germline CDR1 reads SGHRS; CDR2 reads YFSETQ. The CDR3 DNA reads TGCGCCAGCAGCTACCGTAATCCTACGGAGACCCAGTACTTC. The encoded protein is CASSYRNPTETQYF.

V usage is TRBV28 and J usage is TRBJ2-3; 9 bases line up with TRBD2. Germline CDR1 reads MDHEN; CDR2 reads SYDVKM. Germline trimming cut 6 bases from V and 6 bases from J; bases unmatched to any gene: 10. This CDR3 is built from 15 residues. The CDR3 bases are TGTGCCAGCAGCAACTGGGCGGGAGGGGAGGATACGCAGTATTTT. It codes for CASSNWAGGEDTQYF.

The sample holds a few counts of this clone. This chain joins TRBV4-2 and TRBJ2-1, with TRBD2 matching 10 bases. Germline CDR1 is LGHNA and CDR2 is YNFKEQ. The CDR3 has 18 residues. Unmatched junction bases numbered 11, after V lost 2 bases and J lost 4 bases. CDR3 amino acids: CASSQSIAGGLRYNEQFF. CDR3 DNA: TGTGCCAGCAGCCAATCAATAGCGGGGGGCTTAAGATACAATGAGCAGTTCTTC.

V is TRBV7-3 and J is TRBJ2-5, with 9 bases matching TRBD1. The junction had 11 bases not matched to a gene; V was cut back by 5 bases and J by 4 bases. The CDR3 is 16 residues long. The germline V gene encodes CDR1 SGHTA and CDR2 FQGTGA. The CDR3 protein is CASSVTGGGLRETQYF. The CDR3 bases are TGTGCCAGCAGCGTGACAGGGGGTGGGCTAAGAGAGACCCAGTACTTC.

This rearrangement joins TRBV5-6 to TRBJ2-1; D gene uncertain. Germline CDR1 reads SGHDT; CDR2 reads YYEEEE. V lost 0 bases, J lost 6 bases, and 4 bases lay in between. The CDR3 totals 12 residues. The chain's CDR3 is CASSLVRNEQFF. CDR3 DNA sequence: TGTGCCAGCAGCTTGGTCCGCAATGAGCAGTTCTTC.

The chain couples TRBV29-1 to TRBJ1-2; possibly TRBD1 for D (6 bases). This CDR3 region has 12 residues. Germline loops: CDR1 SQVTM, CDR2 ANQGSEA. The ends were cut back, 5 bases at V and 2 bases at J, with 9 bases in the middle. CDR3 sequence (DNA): TGCAGCGTTAGAGACAGGAACTATGGCTACACCTTC. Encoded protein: CSVRDRNYGYTF.

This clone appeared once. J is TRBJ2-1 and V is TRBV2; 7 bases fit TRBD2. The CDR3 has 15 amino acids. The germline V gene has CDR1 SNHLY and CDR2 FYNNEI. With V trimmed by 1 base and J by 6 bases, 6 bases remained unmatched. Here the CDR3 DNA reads TGTGCCAGCAGTGAAGAAGGACTAGGAGGCAATGAGCAGTTCTTC. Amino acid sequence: CASSEEGLGGNEQFF.

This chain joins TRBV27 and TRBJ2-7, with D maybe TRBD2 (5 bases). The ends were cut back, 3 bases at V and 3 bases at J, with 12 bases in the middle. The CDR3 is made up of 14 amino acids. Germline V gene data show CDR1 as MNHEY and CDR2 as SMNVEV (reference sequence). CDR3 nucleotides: TGTGCCAGCAGTTTTAAGGCGGGTCTCTACGAGCAGTACTTC. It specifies CASSFKAGLYEQYF.

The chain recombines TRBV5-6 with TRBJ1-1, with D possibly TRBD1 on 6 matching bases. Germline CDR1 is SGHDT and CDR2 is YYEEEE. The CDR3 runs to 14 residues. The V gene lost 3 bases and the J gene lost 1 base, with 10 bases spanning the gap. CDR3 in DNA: TGTGCCAGCAGCTCTTTGACAGGGAACACTGAAGCTTTCTTT. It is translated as CASSSLTGNTEAFF.